This TCR beta chain was recovered during a study of T cells in women clearing cervical HPV infection. General observations from the study: CIN3+ cases had significantly higher TCR richness than controls; evenness did not differ. Cases carried less TRBV6-7 than controls: approximately 0.1% versus 0.16%. Effector/memory and HPV-specific T cells were not isolated, and association timing is unknown.

Generated by immunoSEQ multiplex PCR, the TCRdb table keeps only in-frame clones and is missing some. This table holds 19,000 or so clones. On this clone: As yet, its antigen is unknown. The read terminates 3 residues ahead of where the CDR3 ends, so the germline J gene completes it.

This CDR3 has 16 residues. Trimming shortened V by 8 bases and J by 5 bases, and 24 bases separated the two germline ends. Per the germline V gene, CDR1 is SNHLY and CDR2 is FYNNEI. All participants had a single incident cervical HPV16 infection, and prevalent HPV16 infections were excluded. This receptor was obtained from a woman aged 18 to 75 with a cervical HPV16 infection that either progressed to CIN3+ or cleared (not recorded which). The sequenced sample was blood buffy coat. The V gene is TRBV2, the J gene TRBJ2-5, with D tentatively TRBD1 (5 bases). CDR3 DNA (partial): TGTGCCAGCCTATTGGGGCGAAAAGGGGCCGGGGAGACC. Translation gives CASLLGRKGAGET. The CDR3, in full, reads CASLLGRKGAGETQYF.